The T cell receptor beta chain described here comes from a study of blood T cell repertoires in COVID-19 (dated by TCRdb to 2020 to 2022). In terms of the full investigation: Collaborator samples came from the United States, Italy and Spain and covered acute and convalescent phases of COVID-19. The prospective study material was composed of cDNA or gDNA derived from T cells, B-cell-depleted T cells, or PBMCs. The dataset comprised deeply sampled blood TCRbeta repertoires from subjects exposed to, actively infected with, or recovered from COVID-19. A freely available public database, intended as a resource for researchers studying the immune response to SARS-CoV-2, is where the repertoires were released. The samples were drawn from two sources: the first 160 participants of the ongoing ImmuneRACE study, and about 1,300 subjects contributed by 6 global collaborators. Sample metadata almost always included a de-identified subject ID, COVID-19 status, age in years and sex. Where available, HLA class I and class II types were obtained from metadata supplied by the sample provider rather than from assay-based typing.

To note about this clone: The antigen it binds to is not known. Within one base of it there is no much larger clone, and no base qualities were kept.

Findings and caveats that apply to the study as a whole: The amount of clinical and demographic metadata varied by source and participant and was provided uncurated.

Collaborating institutions collected whole blood in K2EDTA tubes following their own protocols. For TCRbeta analysis, collaborators shipped samples in one of three forms: frozen whole blood, isolated PBMCs, or DNA extracted from either of those sample types. CDR1 and CDR2, looked up from the germline V gene, are KGHSH and LQKENI. The germline V end is reduced by 2 bases and the J end by 5 bases; junction bases left unmatched: 3. The cysteine opens and the phenylalanine closes a CDR3 of 15 amino acids. The DNA shown is the 45-base CDR3, in frame from base 1. TCRbeta CDR3 regions were amplified from genomic DNA by means of the immunoSEQ Assay, a bias-controlled multiplex PCR. Under the source paper's analysis protocol: The number of nucleated cells in each sample was estimated by amplification of reference gene primers within the assay. To quantify the absolute abundance of each unique TCRbeta CDR3 rearrangement, sequence reads were collapsed and filtered. For each sample, productive Simpson clonality was calculated by taking the square root of Simpson's diversity index across productive rearrangements. TCRdb limited this immuneACCESS table to in-frame rearrangements with V and J called. A share of clones is missing; checked studies link under half to unresolved V genes, and the rest is unexplained. That table gives V, J and clone size, and the DNA gave D and trimming. A total of about 140,000 clones appear in this sample, just over 85% of them only once. The top ten clones comprise around 8.4% of the sample.

This TCR was sampled from a woman in her sixties or seventies with acute or convalescent COVID-19. Recombination linked TRBV18 to TRBJ2-2; 9 junctional bases match TRBD1. Sequencing was done on a sample of peripheral blood. The nucleotide sequence reads TGTGCCAGCTCACCAACGGGACAGGGAACCGGGGAGCTGTTTTTT. This encodes CASSPTGQGTGELFF.